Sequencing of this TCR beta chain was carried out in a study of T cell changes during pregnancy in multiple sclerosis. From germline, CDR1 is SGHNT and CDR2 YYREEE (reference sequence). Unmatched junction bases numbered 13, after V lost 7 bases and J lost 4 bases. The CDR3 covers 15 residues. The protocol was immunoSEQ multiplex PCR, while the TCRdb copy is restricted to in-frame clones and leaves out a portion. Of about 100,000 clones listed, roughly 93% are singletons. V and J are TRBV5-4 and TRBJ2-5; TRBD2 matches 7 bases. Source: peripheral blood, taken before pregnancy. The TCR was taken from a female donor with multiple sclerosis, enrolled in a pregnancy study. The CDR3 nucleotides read TGTGCCAGCCGACAGCATTGGGGGGGAAGAGAGACCCAGTACTTC. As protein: CASRQHWGGRETQYF.